Shown below are 15 T cell receptor beta chains from a single sample sequenced in a study of blood T cell repertoires in COVID-19. The method was immunoSEQ multiplex PCR; TCRdb's version includes in-frame clones alone and lacks a portion of them. The sample lists over 25,000 clones; 88% were seen once. Sequences were obtained from peripheral blood. The receptors originated from a man aged 65 to 79 with acute or convalescent COVID-19.

This chain links TRBV5-1 with TRBJ2-6; possibly TRBD1 for D (5 bases). Germline loops: CDR1 SGHRS, CDR2 YFSETQ. The CDR3 consists of 15 residues. The ends were cut back, 1 base at V and 2 bases at J, with 7 bases in the middle. This CDR3 is CASSLQGTGANVLTF. The CDR3 coding sequence is TGCGCCAGCAGCTTGCAGGGAACTGGGGCCAACGTCCTGACTTTC.

V gene TRBV11-2 combines with J gene TRBJ2-7, with unresolved D. The V end lost 0 bases, the J end lost 2 bases, and 5 bases lay between the germline ends. Germline V gene sequence: CDR1 SGHAT, CDR2 FQNNGV. The CDR3 extends over 13 amino acids. The CDR3 region has the DNA TGTGCCAGCAGCTTAGACAGTACCTACGAGCAGTACTTC. It encodes CASSLDSTYEQYF.

Comment on this clone: A read error may account for a junction end that differs from germline. The chain couples TRBV5-1 to TRBJ2-4; the D gene is possibly TRBD2 (5 bases). Per the germline V gene, CDR1 is SGHRS and CDR2 is YFSETQ. This CDR3 region has 16 residues. CDR3 coding DNA: TGCGCCAGCAGTTTGGGGAGCGGCCTTACCAAAAACATTCAGTACTTC. It specifies CASSLGSGLTKNIQYF. Filled out from reference TRBV5-1 and TRBJ2-4, the complete variable domain reads KAGVTQTPRYLIKTRGQQVTLSCSPISGHRSVSWYQQTPGQGLQFLFEYFSETQRNKGNFPGRFSGRQFSNSRSEMNVSTLELGDSALYLCASSLGSGLTKNIQYFGAGTRLSVL.

The chain recombines TRBV15 with TRBJ2-7; D is uncertain. CDR1 and CDR2 (germline): LNHNV, YYDKDF (reference sequence). This CDR3 has 13 amino acids. Trimming pared 0 bases from V and 1 base from J, leaving 4 bases between. The CDR3 here is CATSRDKSYEQYF. The CDR3 nucleotides are TGTGCCACCAGCAGAGATAAATCCTACGAGCAGTACTTC. Full variable domain (rest looked up from reference TRBV15 and TRBJ2-7): DAMVIQNPRYQVTQFGKPVTLSCSQTLNHNVMYWYQQKSSQAPKLLFHYYDKDFNNEADTPDNFQSRRPNTSFCFLDIRSPGLGDTAMYLCATSRDKSYEQYFGPGTRLTVT.

CDR3 in amino acids: CASSSDLDRGNQPQHF. The CDR3 bases are TGTGCCAGCAGTTCCGACCTAGACAGGGGCAATCAGCCCCAGCATTTT. The rearrangement links TRBV27 to TRBJ1-5; 7 nucleotides agree with TRBD1. Germline-derived CDR1 and CDR2 are MNHEY and SMNVEV (reference sequence). The CDR3 runs to 16 residues. V trimming: 4 bases; J trimming: 2 bases; junction bases outside the gene matches: 8.

The chain employs TRBV6-2 or TRBV6-3 and TRBJ1-1; D possibly corresponds to TRBD1 (5 bases). Per the germline V gene, CDR1 is MNHEY and CDR2 is SVGEGT. There are 14 residues in the CDR3. V shed 4 bases and J shed 1 base, with 10 bases lying between them. The CDR3 DNA follows: TGTGCCAGCAGTTGGAGGGGAAGGAACACTGAAGCTTTCTTT. Protein sequence: CASSWRGRNTEAFF.

This chain uses TRBV27 with TRBJ2-2; unclear D gene. Trimming took off 3 bases at V and 6 bases at J, with 5 bases between the two ends. Per germline, CDR1 MNHEY and CDR2 SMNVEV (reference sequence). CDR3 length: 12 residues. The CDR3 protein is CASSFTAGELFF. In DNA, the CDR3 is TGTGCCAGCAGTTTTACGGCCGGGGAGCTGTTTTTT.

This chain uses TRBV27 with TRBJ1-5; D ambiguous. V lost 6 bases, J lost 5 bases, and 20 bases lay in between. CDR1 and CDR2 from the germline V gene are MNHEY and SMNVEV (reference sequence). This CDR3 has 16 amino acids. The CDR3 spells CASRKDFRETYQPQHF. The CDR3 nucleotides are TGTGCCAGCAGAAAAGACTTCCGGGAGACATATCAGCCCCAGCATTTT.

The rearrangement links TRBV27 to TRBJ1-1, with 7 positions matching TRBD1. The CDR3 covers 14 residues. The trim removed 5 bases at V and 2 bases at J, leaving 5 bases unmatched. Per the germline V gene, CDR1 is MNHEY and CDR2 is SMNVEV (reference sequence). The CDR3 region is CASSARDRNTEAFF. In DNA form, the CDR3 reads TGTGCCAGCAGTGCGCGGGACAGAAACACTGAAGCTTTCTTT.

This sequence joins TRBV7-8 and TRBJ2-7; 8 nucleotides match TRBD2. Germline V gene data show CDR1 as SGHVS and CDR2 as FQNEAQ. The CDR3 is 14 residues long. The J segment lost 0 bases and the V segment lost 3 bases, leaving 1 base of the junction unmatched. The chain's CDR3 is CASSFSGSSYEQYF. Here the CDR3 DNA reads TGTGCCAGCAGCTTCAGCGGGAGCTCCTACGAGCAGTACTTC.

The gene calls are TRBV29-1 and TRBJ2-1, with D perhaps matching TRBD2 (6 bases). Deletions cut 2 bases from V and 7 bases from J, with 15 bases between. This CDR3 comprises 14 residues. Germline values: CDR1 SQVTM, CDR2 ANQGSEA. DNA of the CDR3: TGCAGCGTTGAACGGGCGGGATTAAAGAATGAGCAGTTCTTC. Residues: CSVERAGLKNEQFF.

V is TRBV24-1 and J is TRBJ2-7, with 12 bases matching TRBD2. From germline, CDR1 is KGHDR and CDR2 SFDVKD. V lost 3 bases and J lost 3; bases outside the gene matches: 5. This CDR3 has 16 residues. CDR3 loop: CATSDATSGRDYEQYF. Here the CDR3 DNA reads TGTGCCACCAGTGATGCGACTAGCGGGAGAGACTACGAGCAGTACTTC.

This chain connects TRBV15 to TRBJ1-4; 7 bases fit TRBD1. Per the germline V gene, CDR1 is LNHNV and CDR2 is YYDKDF (reference sequence). This CDR3 region has 14 residues. Trimming at V came to 4 bases and at J to 4 bases, leaving 3 bases not matched to a gene. The CDR3 nucleotides are TGTGCCACCAGCACGACAGGGAGTAATGAAAAACTGTTTTTT. Translating it yields CATSTTGSNEKLFF.

The chain combines TRBV6-5 with TRBJ2-3; D perhaps matches TRBD2 (6 bases). V lost 7 bases to trimming and J lost 3 bases, with 17 bases between them. Germline CDR1 and CDR2: MNHEY and SVGAGI. This CDR3 has 15 amino acids. The CDR3: CASTLGSVRTDTQYF. The CDR3 DNA is TGTGCCAGCACCCTCGGGAGTGTGAGGACAGATACGCAGTATTTT.

The chain joins TRBV9 to TRBJ2-7; the D is unclear. V lost 4 bases and J 0 bases, leaving 11 bases between the germline ends. The germline V gene has CDR1 SGDLS and CDR2 YYNGEE. This CDR3 is 14 amino acids long. The CDR3 loop reads CASSPSASSYEQYF. CDR3 in DNA: TGTGCCAGCAGCCCCAGCGCCTCCTCCTACGAGCAGTACTTC.